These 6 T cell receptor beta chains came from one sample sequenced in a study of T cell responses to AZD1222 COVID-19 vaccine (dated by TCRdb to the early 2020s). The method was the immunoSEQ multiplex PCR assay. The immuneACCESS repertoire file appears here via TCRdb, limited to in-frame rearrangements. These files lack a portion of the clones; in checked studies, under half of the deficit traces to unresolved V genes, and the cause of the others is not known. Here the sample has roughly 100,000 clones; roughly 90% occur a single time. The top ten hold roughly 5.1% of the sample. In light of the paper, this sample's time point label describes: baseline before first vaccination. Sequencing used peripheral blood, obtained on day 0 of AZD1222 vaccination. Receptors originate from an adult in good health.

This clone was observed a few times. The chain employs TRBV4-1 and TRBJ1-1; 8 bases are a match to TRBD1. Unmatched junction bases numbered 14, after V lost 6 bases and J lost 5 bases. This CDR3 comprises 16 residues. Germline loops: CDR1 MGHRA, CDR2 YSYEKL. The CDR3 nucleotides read TGCGCCAGCAGATTCAGACCGACAGGGGCGGGTACTGAAGCTTTCTTT. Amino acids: CASRFRPTGAGTEAFF.

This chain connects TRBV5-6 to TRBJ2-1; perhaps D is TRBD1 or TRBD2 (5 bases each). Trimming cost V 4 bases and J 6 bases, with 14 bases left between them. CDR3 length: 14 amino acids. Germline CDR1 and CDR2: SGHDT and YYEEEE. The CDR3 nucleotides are TGTGCCAGCAGCCCACGGTCAGGGAGCAATGAGCAGTTCTTC. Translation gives CASSPRSGSNEQFF.

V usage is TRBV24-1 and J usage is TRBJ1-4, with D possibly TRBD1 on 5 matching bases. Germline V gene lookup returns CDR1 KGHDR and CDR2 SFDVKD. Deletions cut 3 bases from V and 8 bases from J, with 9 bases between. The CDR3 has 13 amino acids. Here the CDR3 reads CATSDPWGEKLFF. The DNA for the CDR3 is TGTGCCACCAGTGATCCCTGGGGCGAAAAACTGTTTTTT.

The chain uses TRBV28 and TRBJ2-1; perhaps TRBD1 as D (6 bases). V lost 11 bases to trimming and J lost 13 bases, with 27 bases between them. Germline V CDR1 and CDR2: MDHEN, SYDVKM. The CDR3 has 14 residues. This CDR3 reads CAAEGQTTLGGQFF. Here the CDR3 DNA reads TGTGCCGCGGAAGGACAGACAACACTCGGCGGCCAGTTCTTC.

The CDR3, as DNA: TGTGCCAGCAGCTTAATGGGTCTAGCGGGCGTATTTGGGAGCTCCTACAATGAGCAGTTCTTC. Translated: CASSLMGLAGVFGSSYNEQFF. V is TRBV7-8 and J is TRBJ2-1, with TRBD2 identical over 8 bases. Germline assignment: CDR1 SGHVS and CDR2 FQNEAQ. V was clipped by 2 bases and J by 0 bases; unmatched bases: 18. The CDR3 is 21 amino acids.

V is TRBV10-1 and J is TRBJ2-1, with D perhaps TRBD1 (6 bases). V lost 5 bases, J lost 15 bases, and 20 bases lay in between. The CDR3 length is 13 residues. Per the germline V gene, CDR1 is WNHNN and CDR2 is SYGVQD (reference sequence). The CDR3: CASSSGPQTGRFF. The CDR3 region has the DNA TGCGCCAGCAGTTCGGGGCCTCAAACAGGGAGGTTCTTC.